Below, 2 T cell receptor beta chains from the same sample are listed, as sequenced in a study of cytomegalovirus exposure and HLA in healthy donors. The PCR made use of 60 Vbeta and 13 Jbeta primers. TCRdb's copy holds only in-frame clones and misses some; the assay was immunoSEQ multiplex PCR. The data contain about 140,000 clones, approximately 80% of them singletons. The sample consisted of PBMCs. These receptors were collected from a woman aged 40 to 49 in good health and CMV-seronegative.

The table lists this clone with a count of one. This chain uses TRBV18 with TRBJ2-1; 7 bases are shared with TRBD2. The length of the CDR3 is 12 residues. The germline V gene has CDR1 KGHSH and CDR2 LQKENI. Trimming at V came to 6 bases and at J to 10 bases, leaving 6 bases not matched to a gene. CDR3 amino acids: CASSLLSGEQFF. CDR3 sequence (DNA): TGTGCCAGCTCGCTCCTTAGCGGGGAGCAGTTCTTC.

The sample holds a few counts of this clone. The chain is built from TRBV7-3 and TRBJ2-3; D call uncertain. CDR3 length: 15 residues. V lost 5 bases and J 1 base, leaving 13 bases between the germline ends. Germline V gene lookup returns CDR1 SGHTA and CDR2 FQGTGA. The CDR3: CASSPSPARTDTQYF. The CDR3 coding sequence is TGTGCCAGCAGCCCTAGTCCAGCTCGCACAGATACGCAGTATTTT.